This is a list of T cell receptor beta chains from one sample in a study of T cells in Graves' hyperthyroidism and ophthalmopathy. TCRdb reanalysed the multiplex PCR reads using MiXCR and keeps one entry per CDR3 protein. The sample lists around 540,000 distinct CDR3 sequences, under 60% occurring once. The sequenced sample consisted of peripheral blood or thyroid tissue (not recorded which). The origin of the receptors is a woman aged 18-30 years with Graves' hyperthyroidism. Both conserved end residues are part of each CDR3. The D gene is left open where the match is weak. Rows give clone size only sometimes, using once, few, many, or a class for an expanded clone.

cdr3_length,d_call,clone_size,v_call,j_call,cdr3_nt,cdr3_aa
15,TRBD1,few,TRBV12-3/TRBV12-4,TRBJ1-5,TGTGCCAGCAGGGCCGGGACAGGCTACAATCAGCCCCAGCATTTT,CASRAGTGYNQPQHF
16,TRBD2,.,TRBV7-3,TRBJ2-5,TGTGCCAGCAGCTTAGAGGGCCAGGGAGGGTACAATGAGCAGTACTTC,CASSLEGQGGYNEQYF
15,.,.,TRBV29-1,TRBJ2-3,TGCAGCGTGACTCGGGCTAGCGAGGGCACAGATACGCAGTATTTT,CSVTRASEGTDTQYF
17,.,.,TRBV29-1,TRBJ2-3,TGCAGCGTTGAAGAAGATCTACGGGGAACTGGCACAGATACGCAGTATTTT,CSVEEDLRGTGTDTQYF
13,.,few,TRBV15,TRBJ2-5,TGTGCCACCAGCAGAGATGGGAGGGAGACCCAGTACTTC,CATSRDGRETQYF
14,.,.,TRBV25-1,TRBJ1-2,TGTGCCTGGAGTGTATTACGGACATTCTATGGCTACACCTTC,CAWSVLRTFYGYTF
14,.,few,TRBV20-1,TRBJ1-5,TGCAGTGCTAGAGATCGGGGAGCCGTGGGGCCCCAGCATTTT,CSARDRGAVGPQHF
13,TRBD2,.,TRBV20-1,TRBJ2-5,TGCAGTGCTGATAGCGGGGACAAAGAGACCCAGTACTTC,CSADSGDKETQYF
15,TRBD1,few,TRBV7-9,TRBJ1-1,TGTGCCAGCAGCATGGGACAGGGTATGAACACTGAAGCTTTCTTT,CASSMGQGMNTEAFF
14,.,few,TRBV24-1,TRBJ2-2,TGTGCCACCAGTGATTTATCTTACACCGGGGAGCTGTTTTTT,CATSDLSYTGELFF
16,TRBD2,.,TRBV6-2/TRBV6-3,TRBJ2-7,TGTGCCAGCAGTTACTTAGGGACTAGCGGATTGCACGAGCAGTACTTC,CASSYLGTSGLHEQYF
11,.,many,TRBV24-1,TRBJ1-2,TGTGCCACCAGTGATGGCTATGGCTACACCTTC,CATSDGYGYTF
14,.,few,TRBV20-1,TRBJ2-7,TGCAGTGCTAGAGAAGACGGGAGTTCCTACGAGCAGTACTTC,CSAREDGSSYEQYF
14,.,.,TRBV7-2,TRBJ2-7,TGTGCCAGCTGCCTCCTCCGGGCTACCTACGAGCAGTACTTC,CASCLLRATYEQYF
12,.,.,TRBV27,TRBJ1-4,TGTGCCACTTCACAGGGAGGCGAAAAACTGTTTTTT,CATSQGGEKLFF
11,.,.,TRBV7-6,TRBJ2-7,TGTGCCAGCAGCAGGGGGGGCGCCCAGTACTTC,CASSRGGAQYF
14,.,few,TRBV29-1,TRBJ1-2,TGCAGCGTTCGCCCGGAAAAGGAACGTGGGGGCTACACCTTC,CSVRPEKERGGYTF
10,.,.,TRBV25-1,TRBJ1-1,TGTGCCTGGACCACCACTGAAGCTTTCTTT,CAWTTTEAFF
14,TRBD1,.,TRBV19,TRBJ1-2,TGTGCCAGTAGACGGGACAGGGGAAGCTATGGCTACACCTTC,CASRRDRGSYGYTF
14,TRBD2,.,TRBV29-1,TRBJ2-5,TGCAGCGTCGGGACTAGCGGCTTCCAAGAGACCCAGTACTTC,CSVGTSGFQETQYF
14,.,.,TRBV5-5,TRBJ2-7,TGTGCCAGCAGTTTTACAAATACTAGGTACGAGCAGTACTTC,CASSFTNTRYEQYF
10,.,many,TRBV2,TRBJ1-1,TGTGCCAGCAGAGTCACTGAAGCTTTCTTT,CASRVTEAFF
13,.,.,TRBV24-1,TRBJ1-2,TGTGCCACCAGTGAGACAGCAAACTATGGCTACACCTTC,CATSETANYGYTF
15,.,.,TRBV6-1,TRBJ1-6,TGTGCCAGCAGGTGGACTGCCTCCTATAATTCACCCCTCCACTTT,CASRWTASYNSPLHF
14,TRBD2,.,TRBV29-1,TRBJ2-7,TGCAGTGCCAGCCCAGCTAGCGGTACCTACGAGCAGTACTTC,CSASPASGTYEQYF
15,.,.,TRBV25-1,TRBJ1-6,TGTGCCAGCTTAATTGGGAGCTCCTATAATTCACCCCTCCACTTT,CASLIGSSYNSPLHF
16,TRBD1,.,TRBV7-9,TRBJ2-7,TGTGCCAGCAGCTTACGCCGGGGACAGTCATCCTACGAGCAGTACTTC,CASSLRRGQSSYEQYF
18,.,.,TRBV10-3,TRBJ2-6,TGTGCCATCAGTGAGTCGAAAAGGGCACCCTCTGGGGCCAACGTCCTGACTTTC,CAISESKRAPSGANVLTF
16,.,.,TRBV20-1,TRBJ1-5,TGCAGTGCTAGTAGCTTGAGGGATAGGGGATATCAGCCCCAGCATTTT,CSASSLRDRGYQPQHF
14,.,.,TRBV12-3/TRBV12-4,TRBJ2-2,TGTGCCAGCAATGGACGGGTCGGCACCGGGGAGCTGTTTTTT,CASNGRVGTGELFF
16,.,many,TRBV29-1,TRBJ1-1,TGCAGCGTCACCTCGGGGACAACGCTCATGAACACTGAAGCTTTCTTT,CSVTSGTTLMNTEAFF
15,.,.,TRBV12-3/TRBV12-4,TRBJ2-5,TGTGCCAGCAGTTTACTGGGCAGGGGACATGAGACCCAGTACTTC,CASSLLGRGHETQYF
14,.,few,TRBV20-1,TRBJ2-7,TGCAGTGCTAGAGATAGTCAACTGTCCTACGAGCAGTACTTC,CSARDSQLSYEQYF
15,.,.,TRBV7-2,TRBJ2-3,TGTGCCAGCAGCTTAGGTCTGGGGGCAGGAGATACGCAGTATTTT,CASSLGLGAGDTQYF
14,.,.,TRBV29-1,TRBJ2-7,TGCAGCGTTGAAGAATCGGACTCGATCTACGAGCAGTACTTC,CSVEESDSIYEQYF
12,.,.,TRBV10-3,TRBJ2-5,TGTGCCATCAGTGAGTCGGAAGGGAATCAGTACTTC,CAISESEGNQYF
16,TRBD2,.,TRBV19,TRBJ2-2,TGTGCCAGTAGTATAATGGGCGGGAGAGTCACCGGGGAGCTGTTTTTT,CASSIMGGRVTGELFF
14,.,few,TRBV14,TRBJ1-1,TGTGCCAGCAGCCAATTTCCGACGAACACTGAAGCTTTCTTT,CASSQFPTNTEAFF
15,TRBD1,.,TRBV7-3,TRBJ1-6,TGTGCCAGCCCCGGGACAGCAGTCTATAATTCACCCCTCCACTTT,CASPGTAVYNSPLHF
11,.,few,TRBV7-9,TRBJ2-5,TGTGCCAGTCCTGGGACAGAGACCCAGTACTTC,CASPGTETQYF
12,.,.,TRBV20-1,TRBJ1-1,TGCAGTGCTAGAGAGGCTGGGTACGAAGCTTTCTTT,CSAREAGYEAFF
14,TRBD1,.,TRBV4-2,TRBJ1-1,TGTGCCAGCAGCCGGGGACAGGGGGTGCCTGAAGCTTTCTTT,CASSRGQGVPEAFF
12,TRBD1,.,TRBV9,TRBJ2-5,TGTGCCAGCAGCGTTTACAGGGGCGAGTACCACTTC,CASSVYRGEYHF
12,.,many,TRBV7-9,TRBJ1-2,TGTGCCAGCAGCTTAGCAGGACTCGGCTACACCTTC,CASSLAGLGYTF